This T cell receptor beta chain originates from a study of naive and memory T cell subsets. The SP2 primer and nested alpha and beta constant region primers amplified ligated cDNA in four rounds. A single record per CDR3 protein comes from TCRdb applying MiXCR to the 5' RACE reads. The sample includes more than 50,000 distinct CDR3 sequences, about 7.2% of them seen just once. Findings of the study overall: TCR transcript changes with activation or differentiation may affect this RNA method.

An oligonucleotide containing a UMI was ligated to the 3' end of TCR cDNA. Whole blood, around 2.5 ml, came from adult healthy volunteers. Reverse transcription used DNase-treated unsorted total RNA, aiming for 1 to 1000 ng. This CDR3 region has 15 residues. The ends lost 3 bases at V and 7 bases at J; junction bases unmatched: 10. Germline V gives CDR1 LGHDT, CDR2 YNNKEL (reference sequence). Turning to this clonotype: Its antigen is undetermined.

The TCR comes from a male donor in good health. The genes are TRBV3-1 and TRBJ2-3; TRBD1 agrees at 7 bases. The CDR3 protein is CASSQGNRDSNTQYF. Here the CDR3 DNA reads TGTGCCAGCAGCCAGGGAAACCGGGACAGCAATACGCAGTATTTT.